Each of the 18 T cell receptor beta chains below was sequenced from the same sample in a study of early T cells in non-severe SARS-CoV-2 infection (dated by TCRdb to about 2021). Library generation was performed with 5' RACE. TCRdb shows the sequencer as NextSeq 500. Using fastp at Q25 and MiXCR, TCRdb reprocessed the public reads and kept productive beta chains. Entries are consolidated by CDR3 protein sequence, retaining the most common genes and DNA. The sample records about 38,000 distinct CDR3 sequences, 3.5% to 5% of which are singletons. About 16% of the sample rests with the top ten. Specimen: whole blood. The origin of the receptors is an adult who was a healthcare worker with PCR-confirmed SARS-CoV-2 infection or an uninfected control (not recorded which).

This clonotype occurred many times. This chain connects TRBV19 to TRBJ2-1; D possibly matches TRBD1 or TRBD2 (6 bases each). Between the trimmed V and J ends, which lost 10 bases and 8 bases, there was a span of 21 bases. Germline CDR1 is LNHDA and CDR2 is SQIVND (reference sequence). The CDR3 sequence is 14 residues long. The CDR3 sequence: CANQGGLPRDEQFF. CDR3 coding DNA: TGTGCCAACCAAGGGGGGTTACCTCGCGATGAGCAGTTCTTC.

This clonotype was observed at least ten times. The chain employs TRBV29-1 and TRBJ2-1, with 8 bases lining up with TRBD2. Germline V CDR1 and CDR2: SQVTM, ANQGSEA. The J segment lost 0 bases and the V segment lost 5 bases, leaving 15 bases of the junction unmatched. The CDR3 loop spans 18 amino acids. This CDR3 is CSVTGVSSGRSSYNEQFF. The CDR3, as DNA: TGCAGCGTTACTGGGGTCTCTAGCGGGCGGAGCTCCTACAATGAGCAGTTCTTC.

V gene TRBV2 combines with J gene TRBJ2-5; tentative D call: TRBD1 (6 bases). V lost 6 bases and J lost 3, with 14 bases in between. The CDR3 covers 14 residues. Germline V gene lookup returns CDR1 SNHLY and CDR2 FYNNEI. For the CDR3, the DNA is TGTGCCAGCAGAGGATCGGCAGGGGAAGAGACCCAGTACTTC. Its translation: CASRGSAGEETQYF.

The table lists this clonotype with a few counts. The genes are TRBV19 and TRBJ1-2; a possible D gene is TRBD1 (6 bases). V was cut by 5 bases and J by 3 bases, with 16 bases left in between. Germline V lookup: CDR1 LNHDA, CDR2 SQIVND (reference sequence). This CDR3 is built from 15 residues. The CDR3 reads CASSRLQGQDYGYTF. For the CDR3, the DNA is TGTGCCAGTAGTCGTCTACAGGGCCAGGACTATGGCTACACCTTC.

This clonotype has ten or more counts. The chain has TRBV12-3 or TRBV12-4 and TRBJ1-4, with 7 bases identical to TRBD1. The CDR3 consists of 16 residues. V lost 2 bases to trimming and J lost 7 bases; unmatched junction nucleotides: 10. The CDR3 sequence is CASSLYGLTGREKLFF. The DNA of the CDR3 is TGTGCCAGCAGTTTATACGGGTTGACAGGGCGTGAAAAACTGTTTTTT.

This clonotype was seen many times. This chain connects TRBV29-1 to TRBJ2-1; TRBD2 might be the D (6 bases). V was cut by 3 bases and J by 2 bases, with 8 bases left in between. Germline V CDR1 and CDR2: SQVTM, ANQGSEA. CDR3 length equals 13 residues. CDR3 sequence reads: CSVDPSAYNEQFF. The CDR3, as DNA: TGCAGCGTTGATCCTAGCGCCTACAATGAGCAGTTCTTC.

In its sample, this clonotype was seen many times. The CDR3 DNA sequence: TGCGCCAGCAGTACCAGGGGGACCTATGGCTACACCTTC. This gives the protein CASSTRGTYGYTF. The V and J genes are TRBV5-1 and TRBJ1-2; 7 bases match TRBD1. Germline loops: CDR1 SGHRS, CDR2 YFSETQ. The junction had 5 bases not matched to a gene; V was cut back by 5 bases and J by 4 bases. CDR3 length equals 13 residues.

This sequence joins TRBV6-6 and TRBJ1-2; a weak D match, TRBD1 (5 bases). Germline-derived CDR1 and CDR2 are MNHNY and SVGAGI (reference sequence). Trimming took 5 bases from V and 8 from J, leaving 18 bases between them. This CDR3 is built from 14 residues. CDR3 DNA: TGTGCCAGCAGTCCGGACATCCTGGGAGGAGGCTACACCTTC. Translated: CASSPDILGGGYTF.

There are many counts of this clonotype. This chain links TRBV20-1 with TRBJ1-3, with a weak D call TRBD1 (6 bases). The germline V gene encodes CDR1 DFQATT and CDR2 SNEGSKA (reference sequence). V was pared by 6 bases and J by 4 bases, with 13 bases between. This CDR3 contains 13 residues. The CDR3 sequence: CSARGGPGNTIYF. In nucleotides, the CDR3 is TGCAGTGCCCGAGGGGGGCCGGGAAACACCATATATTTT.

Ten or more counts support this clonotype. The CDR3 bases are TGCAGCGTTGACCTAAGGACAGGGGTGACTGAAGCTTTCTTT. Amino acid sequence: CSVDLRTGVTEAFF. The chain uses TRBV29-1 and TRBJ1-1, with 9 bases identical to TRBD1. V lost 3 bases to trimming and J lost 5 bases; unmatched junction nucleotides: 7. CDR1 is SQVTM, CDR2 ANQGSEA, per germline. The CDR3 extends over 14 amino acids.

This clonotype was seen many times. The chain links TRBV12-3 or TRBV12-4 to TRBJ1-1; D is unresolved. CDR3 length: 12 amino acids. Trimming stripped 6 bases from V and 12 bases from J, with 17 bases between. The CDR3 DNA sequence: TGTGCCAGCAGCCGTATCGGGGAGAGGACTTTCTTT. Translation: CASSRIGERTFF.

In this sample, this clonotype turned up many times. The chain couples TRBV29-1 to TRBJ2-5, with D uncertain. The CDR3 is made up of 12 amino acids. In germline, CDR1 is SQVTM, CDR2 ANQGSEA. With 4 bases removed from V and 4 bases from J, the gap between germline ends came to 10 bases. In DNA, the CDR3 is TGCAGCGTTGGACGTGCTGGAGAGACCCAGTACTTC. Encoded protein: CSVGRAGETQYF.

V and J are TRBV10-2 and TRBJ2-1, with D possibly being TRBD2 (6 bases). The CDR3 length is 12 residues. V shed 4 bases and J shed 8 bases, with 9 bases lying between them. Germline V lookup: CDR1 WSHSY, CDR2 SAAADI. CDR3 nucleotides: TGCGCCAGCAGTGCTTGGGGGGATGAGCAGTTCTTC. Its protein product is CASSAWGDEQFF.

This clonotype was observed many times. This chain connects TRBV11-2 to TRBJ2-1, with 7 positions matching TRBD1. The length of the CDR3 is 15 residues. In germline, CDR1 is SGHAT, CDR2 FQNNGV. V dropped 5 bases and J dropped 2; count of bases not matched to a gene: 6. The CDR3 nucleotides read TGTGCCAGCAGCGGTGCCGGGACAGCCTACAATGAGCAGTTCTTC. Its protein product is CASSGAGTAYNEQFF.

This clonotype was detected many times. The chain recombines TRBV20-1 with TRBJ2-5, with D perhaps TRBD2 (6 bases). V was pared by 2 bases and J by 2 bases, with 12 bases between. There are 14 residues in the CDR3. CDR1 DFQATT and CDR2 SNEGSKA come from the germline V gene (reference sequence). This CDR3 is CSARRRGAQETQYF. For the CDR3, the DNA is TGCAGTGCTAGACGGCGGGGTGCGCAAGAGACCCAGTACTTC.

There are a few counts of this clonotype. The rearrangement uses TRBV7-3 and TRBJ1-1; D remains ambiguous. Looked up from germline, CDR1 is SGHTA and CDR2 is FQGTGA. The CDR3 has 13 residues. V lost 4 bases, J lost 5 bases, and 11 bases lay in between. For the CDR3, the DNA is TGTGCCAGCAGCTCCGGCGCAAGGACTGAAGCTTTCTTT. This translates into CASSSGARTEAFF.

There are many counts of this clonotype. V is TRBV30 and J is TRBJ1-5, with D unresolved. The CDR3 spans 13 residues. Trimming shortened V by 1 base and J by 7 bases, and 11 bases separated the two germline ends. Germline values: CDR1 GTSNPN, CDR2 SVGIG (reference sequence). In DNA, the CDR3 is TGTGCCTGGAGTGGTTCGGAAGGGCAGCCCCAGCATTTT. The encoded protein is CAWSGSEGQPQHF. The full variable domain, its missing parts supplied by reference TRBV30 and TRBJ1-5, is SQTIHQWPATLVQPVGSPLSLECTVEGTSNPNLYWYRQAAGRGLQLLFYSVGIGQISSEVPQNLSASRPQDRQFILSSKKLLLSDSGFYLCAWSGSEGQPQHFGDGTRLSIL.

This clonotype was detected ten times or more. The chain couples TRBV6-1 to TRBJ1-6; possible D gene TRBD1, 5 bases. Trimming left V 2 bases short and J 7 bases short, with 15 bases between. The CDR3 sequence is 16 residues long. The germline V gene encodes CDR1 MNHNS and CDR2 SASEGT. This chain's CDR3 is CASSERGWDLNSPLHF. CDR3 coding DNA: TGTGCCAGCAGTGAAAGAGGGTGGGACCTCAATTCACCCCTCCACTTT.